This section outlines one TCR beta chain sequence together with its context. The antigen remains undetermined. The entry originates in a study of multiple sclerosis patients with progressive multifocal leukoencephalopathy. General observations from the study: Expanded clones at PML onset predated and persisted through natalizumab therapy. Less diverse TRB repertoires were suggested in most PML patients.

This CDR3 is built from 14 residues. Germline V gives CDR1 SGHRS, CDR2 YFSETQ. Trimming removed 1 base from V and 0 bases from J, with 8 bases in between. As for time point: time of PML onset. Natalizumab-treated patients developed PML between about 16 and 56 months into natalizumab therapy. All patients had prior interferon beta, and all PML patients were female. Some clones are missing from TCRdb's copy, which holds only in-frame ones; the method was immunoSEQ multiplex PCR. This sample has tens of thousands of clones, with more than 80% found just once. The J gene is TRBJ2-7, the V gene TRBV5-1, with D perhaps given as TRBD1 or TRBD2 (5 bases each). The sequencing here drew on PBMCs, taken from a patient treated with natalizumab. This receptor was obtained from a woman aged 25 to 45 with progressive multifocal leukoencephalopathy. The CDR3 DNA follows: TGCGCCAGCAGCTTGTCAGGGAGCTCCTACGAGCAGTACTTC. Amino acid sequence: CASSLSGSSYEQYF.